Shown below are 24 T cell receptor beta chains from a single sample sequenced in a study of cytomegalovirus exposure and HLA in healthy donors. PCR amplification relied on 60 Vbeta primers (plus 13 Jbeta primers). Data came from immunoSEQ multiplex PCR; TCRdb stores just in-frame clones and leaves some out. The sample contains around 150,000 clones, approximately 78% of which appear only once. Sequenced input: PBMCs. These receptors all come from a woman in her 50s in good health and CMV-seropositive.

As DNA, the CDR3 is TGCGCCAGCAGCTTGGCCCCGGGGGGCTACAATGAGCAGTTCTTC. Its protein is CASSLAPGGYNEQFF. V is TRBV5-1 and J is TRBJ2-1; 7 positions match TRBD2. With V trimmed by 0 bases and J by 3 bases, 3 bases remained unmatched. The CDR3 covers 15 residues. Germline lookup yields CDR1 SGHRS and CDR2 YFSETQ. Supplemented by reference TRBV5-1 and TRBJ2-1, the full variable domain reads KAGVTQTPRYLIKTRGQQVTLSCSPISGHRSVSWYQQTPGQGLQFLFEYFSETQRNKGNFPGRFSGRQFSNSRSEMNVSTLELGDSALYLCASSLAPGGYNEQFFGPGTRLTVL.

This clone showed up just a few times. The chain carries TRBV11-3 and TRBJ2-2; D is unclear. Trimming shortened V by 1 base and J by 0 bases, and 12 bases separated the two germline ends. Germline CDR1 is SGHNT and CDR2 is YENEEA. This CDR3 contains 17 residues. In nucleotides, the CDR3 is TGTGCCAGCAGCTTAGGAGCTTGGAGTGCGAACACCGGGGAGCTGTTTTTT. This gives the protein CASSLGAWSANTGELFF.

This chain uses TRBV19 with TRBJ1-6, with a possible D match to TRBD1 (5 bases). The CDR3 contains 14 residues. CDR1 is LNHDA and CDR2 is SQIVND in the germline V gene (reference sequence). The V end was cut by 4 bases, the J end by 10 bases, with 14 bases between. The CDR3 DNA sequence: TGTGCCAGTAGTAACCTACAGGTCTTCTCACCCCTCCACTTT. As protein: CASSNLQVFSPLHF. Full variable domain (rest looked up from reference TRBV19 and TRBJ1-6): DGGITQSPKYLFRKEGQNVTLSCEQNLNHDAMYWYRQDPGQGLRLIYYSQIVNDFQKGDIAEGYSVSREKKESFPLTVTSAQKNPTAFYLCASSNLQVFSPLHFGNGTRLTVT.

V gene TRBV29-1 combines with J gene TRBJ1-2, with D possibly matching TRBD1 (5 bases). This CDR3 spans 11 amino acids. Germline V gives CDR1 SQVTM, CDR2 ANQGSEA. Trimming shortened V by 4 bases and J by 4 bases, and 7 bases separated the two germline ends. The CDR3: CSVGRGYGYTF. The CDR3 bases are TGCAGCGTTGGTAGGGGCTATGGCTACACCTTC.

CDR3 in amino acids: CASSFRAYGYTF. The CDR3 bases are TGTGCCAGCAGCTTCAGGGCGTATGGCTACACCTTC. The chain is built from TRBV28 and TRBJ1-2, with D tentatively TRBD1 (5 bases). The CDR3 consists of 12 residues. Germline assignment: CDR1 MDHEN and CDR2 SYDVKM. Trimming removed 6 bases at V and 5 bases at J, with 10 bases between.

CDR3 sequence reads: CASSLQPRGGLDTQYF. CDR3 nucleotide sequence: TGTGCCAGCAGCTTGCAGCCACGGGGGGGCCTGGATACGCAGTATTTT. The V call is TRBV5-6, the J call TRBJ2-3; 8 bases fit TRBD2. Germline V lookup: CDR1 SGHDT, CDR2 YYEEEE. The CDR3 is 16 amino acids. V gave up 1 base and J gave up 6 bases; unmatched junction bases: 10. The whole variable domain, remainder taken from reference TRBV5-6 and TRBJ2-3, is DAGVTQSPTHLIKTRGQQVTLRCSPKSGHDTVSWYQQALGQGPQFIFQYYEEEERQRGNFPDRFSGHQFPNYSSELNVNALLLGDSALYLCASSLQPRGGLDTQYFGPGTRLTVL.

The chain recombines TRBV27 with TRBJ2-5; perhaps TRBD2 as D (5 bases). Gene TRBJ2-7 matches the end of the DNA better, so the J call may be wrong. This CDR3 comprises 14 residues. Germline V gene sequence: CDR1 MNHEY, CDR2 SMNVEV (reference sequence). The CDR3 nucleotides read TGTGCCAGCAGTCCAGAGCGGAGCTCCTACGAGCAGTACTTC. As protein: CASSPERSSYEQYF.

The chain recombines TRBV4-2 with TRBJ2-5; 12 positions agree with TRBD2. Trimming at V came to 4 bases and at J to 2 bases, leaving 2 bases not matched to a gene. CDR3 size: 15 residues. Germline V gene lookup returns CDR1 LGHNA and CDR2 YNFKEQ. CDR3 nucleotide sequence: TGTGCCAGCAGCCGAGGGACTAGCGGGCAAGAGACCCAGTACTTC. Protein: CASSRGTSGQETQYF.

This rearrangement joins TRBV5-1 to TRBJ2-7; 8 nucleotides line up with TRBD1. The germline gives CDR1 SGHRS, CDR2 YFSETQ. The CDR3 is made up of 15 amino acids. V shed 0 bases, J shed 2 bases, and the junction held 4 bases outside the gene matches. The CDR3 region is CASSLGTGSPYEQYF. The CDR3, as DNA: TGCGCCAGCAGCTTGGGGACAGGGAGTCCCTACGAGCAGTACTTC.

This chain uses TRBV7-2 with TRBJ2-5, with D possibly matching TRBD2 (5 bases). V lost 1 base, J lost 1 base, and 10 bases lay in between. There are 15 residues in the CDR3. CDR1 and CDR2 from the germline V gene are SGHTA and FQGNSA. The CDR3 DNA reads TGTGCCAGCAGCTTAGGGGCGACTACCCAAGAGACCCAGTACTTC. Amino acids: CASSLGATTQETQYF.

V gene TRBV6-5 combines with J gene TRBJ2-7; TRBD1 is a possible D gene (5 bases). The CDR3 consists of 15 residues. V shed 2 bases and J shed 0 bases, with 11 bases lying between them. Germline values: CDR1 MNHEY, CDR2 SVGAGI. CDR3 sequence reads: CASSYGEDNSYEQYF. The CDR3 DNA reads TGTGCCAGCAGTTACGGTGAGGACAACTCCTACGAGCAGTACTTC.

The rearrangement uses TRBV5-6 and TRBJ1-2, with 11 bases aligning to TRBD1. V trimming: 3 bases; J trimming: 1 base; junction bases outside the gene matches: 8. Germline values: CDR1 SGHDT, CDR2 YYEEEE. The length of the CDR3 is 17 residues. The DNA of the CDR3 is TGTGCCAGCAGCTCCCCGTCGGGACAGGGGGTTAACTATGGCTACACCTTC. This translates into CASSSPSGQGVNYGYTF.

J is TRBJ1-3 and V is TRBV5-1; 7 nucleotides align to TRBD1. The CDR3 covers 19 residues. Germline V lookup: CDR1 SGHRS, CDR2 YFSETQ. Losses at the gene ends were 4 bases for V and 0 bases for J; bases not matched to a gene: 16. The CDR3 reads CASSPGQVLGGDSGNTIYF. CDR3 nucleotides: TGCGCCAGCAGCCCCGGACAGGTCCTCGGAGGAGACTCTGGAAACACCATATATTTT. Full variable domain (remainder filled in from reference TRBV5-1 and TRBJ1-3): KAGVTQTPRYLIKTRGQQVTLSCSPISGHRSVSWYQQTPGQGLQFLFEYFSETQRNKGNFPGRFSGRQFSNSRSEMNVSTLELGDSALYLCASSPGQVLGGDSGNTIYFGEGSWLTVV.

As regards this clone: The identical CDR3 is also encoded by other nucleotide sequences in the sample. The genes are TRBV28 and TRBJ2-2; 11 bases fit TRBD2. CDR3 length equals 15 residues. Germline V lookup: CDR1 MDHEN, CDR2 SYDVKM. With 2 bases clipped from V and 4 bases from J, the junction kept 0 bases outside the gene matches. CDR3 sequence reads: CASSLGTSGTGELFF. The CDR3 nucleotides read TGTGCCAGCAGTTTAGGGACTAGCGGCACCGGGGAGCTGTTTTTT.

The V and J genes are TRBV15 and TRBJ2-1, with 8 bases matching TRBD2. The CDR3 has 18 amino acids. The germline gives CDR1 LNHNV, CDR2 YYDKDF (reference sequence). J gave up 3 bases and V 8 bases, and 18 bases lay outside the gene matches. The chain's CDR3 is CATAQSSGSDGGYNEQFF. CDR3 bases: TGTGCCACCGCGCAATCCAGCGGGAGTGATGGCGGCTACAATGAGCAGTTCTTC. The variable domain in full, completed from reference TRBV15 and TRBJ2-1, reads DAMVIQNPRYQVTQFGKPVTLSCSQTLNHNVMYWYQQKSSQAPKLLFHYYDKDFNNEADTPDNFQSRRPNTSFCFLDIRSPGLGDTAMYLCATAQSSGSDGGYNEQFFGPGTRLTVL.

J is TRBJ1-4 and V is TRBV9, with D possibly matching TRBD1 (6 bases). The CDR3 is made up of 16 amino acids. Germline V CDR1 and CDR2: SGDLS, YYNGEE. Trimming removed 1 base at V and 0 bases at J, with 10 bases between. The CDR3 nucleotides are TGTGCCAGCAGCGTAAGGGGGGGAACAACTAATGAAAAACTGTTTTTT. It yields the protein CASSVRGGTTNEKLFF.

A remark on this clone: The junction departs from the called germline gene at one end, perhaps through a read error. The V call is TRBV7-7, the J call TRBJ2-1; 8 nucleotides agree with TRBD2. CDR3 size: 14 residues. Germline CDR1 is SSHAT and CDR2 is FNYEAQ (reference sequence). The DNA for the CDR3 is TGTGCTAGCAGCTTAGGGGGACTAGACAATGAGCAGTTCTTC. This gives the protein CASSLGGLDNEQFF.

The V call is TRBV5-8, the J call TRBJ2-5; the match to TRBD1 covers 11 bases. CDR1 SGHTS and CDR2 YDEGEE come from the germline V gene. This CDR3 has 16 residues. After removal of 6 bases from V and 5 bases from J, the junction contained 12 bases not matched to a gene. The CDR3 is CASNNAPGQGGETQYF. The CDR3 DNA sequence: TGTGCCAGCAACAACGCACCGGGACAGGGGGGGGAGACCCAGTACTTC. Combining the CDR3 with reference TRBV5-8 and TRBJ2-5 gives the whole variable domain EAGVTQSPTHLIKTRGQQATLRCSPISGHTSVYWYQQALGLGLQFLLWYDEGEERNRGNFPPRFSGRQFPNYSSELNVNALELEDSALYLCASNNAPGQGGETQYFGPGTRLLVL.

The chain has TRBV5-6 and TRBJ2-7; 7 nucleotides line up with TRBD1. The V segment lost 0 bases and the J segment 3 bases; nucleotides outside the gene matches: 6. In germline, CDR1 is SGHDT, CDR2 YYEEEE. This CDR3 is built from 15 residues. CDR3 DNA sequence: TGTGCCAGCAGCTTGGCCGGCAGGGGGAGCTACGAGCAGTACTTC. It translates to CASSLAGRGSYEQYF.

V and J are TRBV5-1 and TRBJ2-3; perhaps TRBD1 as D (6 bases). Trimming stripped 3 bases from V and 2 bases from J, with 10 bases between. This CDR3 has 14 amino acids. Germline CDR1 reads SGHRS; CDR2 reads YFSETQ. CDR3 nucleotide sequence: TGCGCCAGCAGCTACGGACAGCTCACAGATACGCAGTATTTT. Translated: CASSYGQLTDTQYF.

The chain links TRBV7-2 to TRBJ1-1; 7 nucleotides align to TRBD1. The V gene end was trimmed by 4 bases and the J gene end by 4 bases; junction bases not matched to a gene: 6. The CDR3 has 14 amino acids. Looked up from germline, CDR1 is SGHTA and CDR2 is FQGNSA. CDR3 residues: CASSSAPGGTEAFF. The CDR3 nucleotides are TGTGCCAGCAGCTCAGCCCCAGGGGGCACTGAAGCTTTCTTT.

V and J are TRBV2 and TRBJ2-3; a weak D match, TRBD2 (5 bases). V dropped 6 bases and J dropped 15 bases, with 19 bases sitting between them. The CDR3 consists of 12 residues. CDR1 is SNHLY, CDR2 FYNNEI, per germline. The CDR3 region is CASSQTSSHLYF. The CDR3 DNA is TGTGCCAGCAGCCAAACTAGTTCCCACTTATATTTT.

CDR3 amino acids: CASSSGTSGVYEQFF. The CDR3 DNA follows: TGCGCCAGCAGCTCCGGGACTAGCGGGGTTTATGAGCAGTTCTTC. This chain joins TRBV5-1 and TRBJ2-1; 13 bases fit TRBD2. After removal of 3 bases from V and 8 bases from J, the junction contained 5 bases not matched to a gene. CDR3 length equals 15 residues. The germline gives CDR1 SGHRS, CDR2 YFSETQ.

The J gene is TRBJ1-5, the V gene TRBV7-2, with D perhaps matching TRBD1 (5 bases). CDR3 length: 16 amino acids. Trimming took off 3 bases at V and 1 base at J, with 13 bases between the two ends. The germline V gene has CDR1 SGHTA and CDR2 FQGNSA. The CDR3 DNA reads as TGTGCCAGCAGCTTCCAGGGAGGGTCAAGCAATCAGCCCCAGCATTTT. Amino acids: CASSFQGGSSNQPQHF.